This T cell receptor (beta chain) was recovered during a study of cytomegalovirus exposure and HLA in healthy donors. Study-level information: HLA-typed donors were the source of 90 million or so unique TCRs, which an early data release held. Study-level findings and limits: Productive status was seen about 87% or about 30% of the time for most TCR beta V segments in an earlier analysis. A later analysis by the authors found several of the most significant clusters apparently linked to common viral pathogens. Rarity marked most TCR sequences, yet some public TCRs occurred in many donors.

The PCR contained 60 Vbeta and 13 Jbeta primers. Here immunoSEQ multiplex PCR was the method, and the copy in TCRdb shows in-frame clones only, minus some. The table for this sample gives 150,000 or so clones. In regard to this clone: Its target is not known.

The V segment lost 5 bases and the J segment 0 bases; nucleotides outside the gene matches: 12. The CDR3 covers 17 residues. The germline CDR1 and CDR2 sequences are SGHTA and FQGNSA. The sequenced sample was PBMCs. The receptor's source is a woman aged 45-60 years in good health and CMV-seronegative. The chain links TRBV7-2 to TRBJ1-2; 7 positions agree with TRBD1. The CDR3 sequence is CASSARKRDRTNYGYTF. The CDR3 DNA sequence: TGTGCCAGCAGCGCCCGCAAGAGGGACAGAACTAACTATGGCTACACCTTC.